This entry lists 27 T cell receptor beta chains sequenced from one sample in a study of graft-versus-host responses after intestinal transplantation. Sequencing used immunoSEQ multiplex PCR; TCRdb keeps in-frame clones, though not all of them. The sample carries about 98,000 clones, about 82% recorded once. Material: PBMCs, obtained 255 days after intestinal transplant. These receptors came from a human patient who received an intestinal transplant, so some T cells may come from the graft donor.

The rearrangement uses TRBV2 and TRBJ2-5, with D possibly being TRBD1 (5 bases). The germline V gene has CDR1 SNHLY and CDR2 FYNNEI. The ends were cut back, 8 bases at V and 0 bases at J, with 19 bases in the middle. The CDR3 runs 16 residues. The CDR3 region is CASGSPFDSNQETQYF. The CDR3 DNA follows: TGTGCCAGCGGCTCACCCTTTGACAGCAACCAAGAGACCCAGTACTTC.

The chain uses TRBV2 and TRBJ2-7, with unresolved D. CDR1 and CDR2 from the germline V gene are SNHLY and FYNNEI. The CDR3 is 15 residues long. Trimming shortened V by 4 bases and J by 3 bases, and 16 bases separated the two germline ends. The DNA of the CDR3 is TGTGCCAGCAGTGGAGGTGCCTCAACTTTCTACGAGCAGTACTTC. It translates to CASSGGASTFYEQYF.

This chain uses TRBV27 with TRBJ2-5; 8 nucleotides line up with TRBD1. The J call may not be correct, given that the DNA end is closer to TRBJ2-7. Per the germline V gene, CDR1 is MNHEY and CDR2 is SMNVEV (reference sequence). The CDR3 extends over 15 amino acids. The CDR3 DNA reads TGTGCCAGCAGCTCTGGACAGGGAAGCTCCTACGAGCAGTACTTC. Its protein product is CASSSGQGSSYEQYF.

J is TRBJ1-2 and V is TRBV6-5; TRBD1 aligns across 7 bases. V was clipped by 6 bases and J by 6 bases; unmatched bases: 4. The CDR3 contains 12 residues. CDR1 is MNHEY, CDR2 SVGAGI, per germline. The CDR3 DNA follows: TGTGCCAGCAGAGAAACAGGGGATGGCTACACCTTC. It specifies CASRETGDGYTF.

This chain joins TRBV28 and TRBJ2-3; TRBD2 matches 15 bases. The CDR3 contains 16 residues. Germline V CDR1 and CDR2: MDHEN, SYDVKM. Trimming cost V 6 bases and J 6 bases; bases outside gene matches: 7. Here the CDR3 DNA reads TGTGCCAGCAGCACCTCAGGGACTAGCGGGAGGGATACGCAGTATTTT. Translation: CASSTSGTSGRDTQYF.

This clone was counted only a few times. J is TRBJ1-1 and V is TRBV6-5; D might be TRBD1 (6 bases). The V end lost 8 bases, the J end lost 1 base, and 14 bases lay between the germline ends. Germline CDR1 and CDR2: MNHEY and SVGAGI. There are 14 residues in the CDR3. For the CDR3, the DNA is TGTGCCAGCTCCTCTTACAGGGCGAACACTGAAGCTTTCTTT. This gives the protein CASSSYRANTEAFF.

The chain is built from TRBV6-1 and TRBJ2-5, with D hard to call. The CDR3 consists of 15 residues. V lost 1 base and J 5 bases, leaving 14 bases between the germline ends. Germline lookup yields CDR1 MNHNS and CDR2 SASEGT. The CDR3 reads CASSEDPSRTETQYF. The DNA for the CDR3 is TGTGCCAGCAGTGAAGACCCCTCGCGTACGGAGACCCAGTACTTC.

The V and J genes are TRBV5-4 and TRBJ2-4; 13 nucleotides agree with TRBD2. The CDR3 runs 17 residues. Germline V gives CDR1 SGHNT, CDR2 YYREEE (reference sequence). Trimming at V came to 3 bases and at J to 8 bases, leaving 11 bases not matched to a gene. The CDR3 nucleotides read TGTGCCAGCAGCTCTCGACTAGCGGGGGGTCAACGGCACATTCAGTACTTC. It translates to CASSSRLAGGQRHIQYF.

The V gene is TRBV6-6, the J gene TRBJ1-6, with D maybe TRBD1 (5 bases). This CDR3 contains 14 residues. The V end was cut by 5 bases, the J end by 5 bases, with 10 bases between. Germline loops: CDR1 MNHNY, CDR2 SVGAGI (reference sequence). Written as DNA, the CDR3 is TGTGCCAGCAGTACTCCAGGGAATAATTCACCCCTCCACTTT. Translated: CASSTPGNNSPLHF.

The chain links TRBV5-4 to TRBJ2-7; the D is unclear. The CDR3 covers 13 residues. The V and J ends lost 0 bases and 3 bases respectively, with 7 bases between them. The germline V gene encodes CDR1 SGHNT and CDR2 YYREEE (reference sequence). The CDR3 DNA follows: TGTGCCAGCAGCTTGGACAGAATCTACGAGCAGTACGTC. Its protein product is CASSLDRIYEQYV.

V gene TRBV6-1 combines with J gene TRBJ1-1; D remains unclear. Germline values: CDR1 MNHNS, CDR2 SASEGT. Trimming shortened V by 10 bases and J by 10 bases, and 16 bases separated the two germline ends. There are 11 residues in the CDR3. CDR3 sequence (DNA): TGTGCCACCAGACCTTACTCCGGAGCTTTCTTT. It encodes CATRPYSGAFF.

The chain is built from TRBV11-2 and TRBJ2-3, with TRBD2 identical over 8 bases. The CDR3 contains 15 residues. Looked up from germline, CDR1 is SGHAT and CDR2 is FQNNGV. With V trimmed by 3 bases and J by 0 bases, 2 bases remained unmatched. The CDR3 bases are TGTGCCAGCAGCTTTCCGGGGGGGAGCACAGATACGCAGTATTTT. Translating it yields CASSFPGGSTDTQYF.

This chain links TRBV7-2 with TRBJ1-1, with 7 bases fitting TRBD1. J gave up 7 bases and V 5 bases, and 7 bases lay outside the gene matches. The germline V gene has CDR1 SGHTA and CDR2 FQGNSA. The CDR3 has 13 residues. The CDR3 sequence is CASSPGGVGEAFF. The CDR3 DNA sequence: TGTGCCAGCAGCCCAGGGGGGGTCGGTGAAGCTTTCTTT. Looking up the rest from reference TRBV7-2 and TRBJ1-1 gives the full variable domain: GAGVSQSPSNKVTEKGKDVELRCDPISGHTALYWYRQSLGQGLEFLIYFQGNSAPDKSGLPSDRFSAERTGGSVSTLTIQRTQQEDSAVYLCASSPGGVGEAFFGQGTRLTVV.

The V and J genes are TRBV4-3 and TRBJ1-4; D is ambiguous. This CDR3 spans 13 amino acids. Trimming cost V 8 bases and J 6 bases, with 13 bases left between them. CDR1 LGHNA and CDR2 YSLEER come from the germline V gene. CDR3 in DNA: TGCGCCAGCGGCCGAAACTATTATGAAAAACTGTTTTTT. This sequence encodes CASGRNYYEKLFF.

The chain carries TRBV7-6 and TRBJ1-1; TRBD1 matches 9 bases. V lost 4 bases and J lost 5; bases outside the gene matches: 8. Germline CDR1 and CDR2: SGHVS and FNYEAQ. The CDR3 is 15 residues long. Here the CDR3 DNA reads TGTGCCAGCAGCTATCGACAGGGGGTAGCTACTGAAGCTTTCTTT. Protein product: CASSYRQGVATEAFF.

V gene TRBV6-5 combines with J gene TRBJ2-7; tentative D call: TRBD1 (6 bases). The length of the CDR3 is 14 residues. Trimming pared 0 bases from V and 5 bases from J, leaving 11 bases between. CDR1 is MNHEY and CDR2 is SVGAGI in the germline V gene. This CDR3 reads CASSYSRDTHEQYF. DNA for the CDR3: TGTGCCAGCAGTTACTCCCGGGACACTCACGAGCAGTACTTC.

This chain links TRBV28 with TRBJ1-6, with 10 bases matching TRBD1. Germline V lookup: CDR1 MDHEN, CDR2 SYDVKM. J gave up 6 bases and V 6 bases, and 2 bases lay outside the gene matches. This CDR3 has 14 amino acids. CDR3 region: CASRRQGANSPLHF. DNA for the CDR3: TGTGCCAGCAGAAGACAGGGGGCTAATTCACCCCTCCACTTT.

J is TRBJ2-3 and V is TRBV11-2, with TRBD2 matching 7 bases. The CDR3 loop spans 15 amino acids. After removal of 2 bases from V and 3 bases from J, the junction contained 5 bases not matched to a gene. The germline CDR1 and CDR2 sequences are SGHAT and FQNNGV. The CDR3 bases are TGTGCCAGCAGCTTACGGGGTAGCGGGACAGATACGCAGTATTTT. It is translated as CASSLRGSGTDTQYF.

The chain is built from TRBV27 and TRBJ1-5; 10 positions agree with TRBD1. The CDR3 length is 14 residues. Germline lookup yields CDR1 MNHEY and CDR2 SMNVEV (reference sequence). Trimming removed 5 bases from V and 5 bases from J; junction bases left unmatched: 3. The DNA for the CDR3 is TGTGCCAGCAGTCCGGACAGGGGGTATCAGCCCCAGCATTTT. Translation gives CASSPDRGYQPQHF.

This clone was seen a single time. V usage is TRBV7-9 and J usage is TRBJ2-7; either TRBD1 or TRBD2 may fit D (5 bases each). V lost 1 base and J lost 2, with 6 bases in between. Germline V gene lookup returns CDR1 SEHNR and CDR2 FQNEAQ (reference sequence). The CDR3 length is 13 residues. CDR3 coding DNA: TGTGCCAGCAGCTTAGGGGGGACCTACGAGCAGTACTTC. It yields the protein CASSLGGTYEQYF.

The chain recombines TRBV6-6 with TRBJ1-4; TRBD1 aligns across 9 bases. Per the germline V gene, CDR1 is MNHNY and CDR2 is SVGAGI (reference sequence). After removal of 2 bases from V and 7 bases from J, the junction contained 8 bases not matched to a gene. The CDR3 sequence is 16 residues long. The CDR3 nucleotides are TGTGCCAGCAGTTACCCTATACAGGGGGCGGGTGAAAAACTGTTTTTT. Protein: CASSYPIQGAGEKLFF.

J is TRBJ1-1 and V is TRBV13; a weak D match, TRBD1 (6 bases). The CDR3 loop spans 13 amino acids. V lost 8 bases and J 1 base, leaving 11 bases between the germline ends. CDR1 is PRHDT, CDR2 FYEKMQ, per germline (reference sequence). CDR3 in amino acids: CASGSGQNTEAFF. The CDR3 DNA reads TGTGCCAGCGGGTCGGGACAGAACACTGAAGCTTTCTTT.

The V and J genes are TRBV6-1 and TRBJ2-7; 7 nucleotides line up with TRBD1. In germline, CDR1 is MNHNS, CDR2 SASEGT. J lost 2 bases, V lost 4 bases, and 5 bases had no gene match. The CDR3 is 14 residues long. The CDR3 spells CASSGSGTAYEQYF. CDR3 nucleotides: TGTGCCAGCAGTGGATCCGGGACAGCCTACGAGCAGTACTTC.

The V call is TRBV7-3, the J call TRBJ2-1; a weak D match, TRBD2 (6 bases). The CDR3 runs to 15 residues. The V end lost 1 base, the J end lost 0 bases, and 7 bases lay between the germline ends. Germline values: CDR1 SGHTA, CDR2 FQGTGA. The CDR3 protein is CASSLNGGSYNEQFF. CDR3 DNA sequence: TGTGCCAGCAGCTTAAACGGGGGCTCCTACAATGAGCAGTTCTTC.

This clone was seen a single time. This chain links TRBV28 with TRBJ2-3; D is uncertain. This CDR3 spans 13 amino acids. Germline CDR1 is MDHEN and CDR2 is SYDVKM. V gave up 5 bases and J gave up 1 base, with 7 bases separating them. The CDR3 loop reads CASSLRGTDTQYF. Here the CDR3 DNA reads TGTGCCAGCAGTCTCCGGGGCACAGATACGCAGTATTTT.

This chain links TRBV5-1 with TRBJ2-1; D remains ambiguous. Germline CDR1 and CDR2: SGHRS and YFSETQ. This CDR3 has 14 residues. The V end lost 0 bases, the J end lost 6 bases, and 10 bases lay between the germline ends. The CDR3 coding sequence is TGCGCCAGCAGCTTGGTTGGCGTTCCCAATGAGCAGTTCTTC. It yields the protein CASSLVGVPNEQFF.

The chain employs TRBV7-9 and TRBJ1-2, with D maybe TRBD1 (5 bases). CDR3 length: 13 residues. The V gene lost 6 bases and the J gene lost 8 bases, with 16 bases spanning the gap. CDR1 and CDR2 from the germline V gene are SEHNR and FQNEAQ (reference sequence). DNA of the CDR3: TGTGCCAGCAGTCCCGAAAGGGAGGGGGGCTACACCTTC. It specifies CASSPEREGGYTF.